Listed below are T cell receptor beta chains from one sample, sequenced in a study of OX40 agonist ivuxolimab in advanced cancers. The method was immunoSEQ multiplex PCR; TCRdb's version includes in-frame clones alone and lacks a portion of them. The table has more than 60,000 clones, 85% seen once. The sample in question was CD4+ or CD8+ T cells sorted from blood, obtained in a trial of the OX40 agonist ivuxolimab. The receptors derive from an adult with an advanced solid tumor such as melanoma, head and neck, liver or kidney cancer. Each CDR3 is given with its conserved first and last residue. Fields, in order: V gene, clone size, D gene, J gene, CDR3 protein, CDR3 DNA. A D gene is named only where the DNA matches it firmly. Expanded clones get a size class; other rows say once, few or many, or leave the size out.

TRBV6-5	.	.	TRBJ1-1	CASRSQGMNTEAFF	TGTGCCAGCAGGTCACAGGGTATGAACACTGAAGCTTTCTTT
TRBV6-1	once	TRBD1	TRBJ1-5	CASSTGVGNQPQHF	TGTGCCAGCAGTACAGGGGTCGGCAATCAGCCCCAGCATTTT
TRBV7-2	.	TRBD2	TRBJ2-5	CASLRGSMETQYF	TGTGCCAGCCTGCGGGGGTCCATGGAGACCCAGTACTTC
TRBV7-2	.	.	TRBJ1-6	CASSPGGYNSPLHF	TGTGCCAGCAGCCCGGGGGGGTATAATTCACCCCTCCACTTT
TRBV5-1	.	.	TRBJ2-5	CASSLGVSGETQYF	TGCGCCAGCAGCTTGGGGGTGAGCGGAGAGACCCAGTACTTC
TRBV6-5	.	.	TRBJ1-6	CASMRFYNSPLHF	TGTGCCAGCATGCGGTTCTATAATTCACCCCTCCACTTT
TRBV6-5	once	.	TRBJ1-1	CASSYSTRPEAFF	TGTGCCAGCAGTTACTCGACCCGCCCTGAAGCTTTCTTT
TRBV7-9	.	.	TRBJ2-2	CASTGRKANTGELFF	TGTGCCAGCACCGGGCGTAAAGCGAACACCGGGGAGCTGTTTTTT
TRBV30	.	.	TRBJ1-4	CAWGWGSNEKLFF	TGTGCCTGGGGGTGGGGTTCTAATGAAAAACTGTTTTTT
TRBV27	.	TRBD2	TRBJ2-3	CASRVAGAGDTQYF	TGTGCCAGCAGGGTAGCGGGGGCGGGAGATACGCAGTATTTT
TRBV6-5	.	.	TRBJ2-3	CASSRGTFATDTQYF	TGTGCCAGCAGTCGCGGGACATTCGCCACAGATACGCAGTATTTT
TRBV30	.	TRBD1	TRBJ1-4	CAWSVQRGGSEKLFF	TGTGCCTGGAGTGTACAGAGAGGGGGCTCCGAAAAACTGTTTTTT
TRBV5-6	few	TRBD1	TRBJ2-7	CASSARDRGIYEQYF	TGTGCCAGCAGCGCAAGGGACAGGGGAATCTACGAGCAGTACTTC
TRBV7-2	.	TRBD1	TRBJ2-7	CASSLQQGMGEQYF	TGTGCCAGCAGCTTACAACAGGGGATGGGGGAGCAGTACTTC
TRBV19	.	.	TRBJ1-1	CASSQHESGTARRAFF	TGTGCCAGTAGTCAACACGAATCCGGGACCGCCCGTAGGGCTTTCTTT
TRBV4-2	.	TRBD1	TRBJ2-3	CASSQGRDRATDTQYF	TGTGCCAGCAGCCAAGGGCGGGACAGGGCCACAGATACGCAGTATTTT
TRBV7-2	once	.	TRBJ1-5	CASSLNLGINQPQHF	TGTGCCAGCAGCTTAAATTTGGGGATTAATCAGCCCCAGCATTTT
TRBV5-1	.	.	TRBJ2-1	CAGSDGRLGNEQFF	TGCGCCGGCAGCGACGGTCGCCTGGGGAATGAGCAGTTCTTC
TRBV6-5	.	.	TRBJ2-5	CASSYGGGFGETQYF	TGTGCCAGCAGTTACGGGGGAGGCTTTGGGGAGACCCAGTACTTC
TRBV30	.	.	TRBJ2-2	CAWSGLGQGRLELFF	TGTGCCTGGAGTGGTTTGGGACAAGGACGTTTGGAGCTGTTTTTT
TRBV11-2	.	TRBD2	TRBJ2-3	CASSLVSGGVNTQYF	TGTGCCAGCAGCTTAGTCAGCGGGGGGGTGAATACGCAGTATTTT
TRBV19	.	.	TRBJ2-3	CATGRGKDTQYF	TGTGCCACAGGTCGGGGAAAAGATACGCAGTATTTT
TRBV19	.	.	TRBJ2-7	CASSISTESGEQYF	TGTGCCAGTAGTATCTCGACCGAAAGTGGCGAGCAGTACTTC
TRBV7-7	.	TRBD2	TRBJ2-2	CAAGGFTGELFF	TGTGCCGCGGGAGGCTTCACCGGGGAGCTGTTTTTT
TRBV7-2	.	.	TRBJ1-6	CASSLIGGGPSPLHF	TGTGCCAGCAGCTTAATCGGAGGGGGGCCGTCACCCCTCCACTTT
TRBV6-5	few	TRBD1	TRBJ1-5	CASKGTGDQPQHF	TGTGCCAGCAAGGGGACAGGGGATCAGCCCCAGCATTTT
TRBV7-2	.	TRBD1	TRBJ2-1	CASSLDRGSNEQFF	TGTGCCAGCAGCTTAGACAGGGGGAGCAATGAGCAGTTCTTC
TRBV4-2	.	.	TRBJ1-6	CASSLETGIRVSYNSPLHF	TGTGCCAGCAGCTTGGAGACGGGTATCCGGGTGTCCTATAATTCACCCCTCCACTTT
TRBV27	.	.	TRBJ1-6	CASSSTKSSYNSPLHF	TGTGCCAGCAGTTCCACCAAGAGCTCCTATAATTCACCCCTCCACTTT
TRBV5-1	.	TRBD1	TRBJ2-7	CASSSSGTVYEQYF	TGCGCCAGCAGCTCTTCCGGGACAGTCTACGAGCAGTACTTC
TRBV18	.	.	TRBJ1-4	CASSPMTENEKLFF	TGTGCCAGCTCACCTATGACAGAGAATGAAAAACTGTTTTTT
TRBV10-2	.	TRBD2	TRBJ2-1	CASNRGLAGGNEQFF	TGCGCCAGCAACCGGGGACTAGCGGGGGGAAATGAGCAGTTCTTC
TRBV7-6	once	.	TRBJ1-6	CASSSRQPYNSPLHF	TGTGCCAGCAGCTCAAGACAGCCCTATAATTCACCCCTCCACTTT
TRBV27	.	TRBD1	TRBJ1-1	CASSFQGDTEAFF	TGTGCCAGCAGTTTCCAGGGGGACACTGAAGCTTTCTTT
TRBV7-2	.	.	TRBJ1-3	CASSPTPTGLGTIYF	TGTGCCAGCAGCCCGACCCCGACAGGTCTGGGGACCATATATTTT
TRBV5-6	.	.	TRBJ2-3	CASSLMGTYLLDTQYF	TGTGCCAGCAGCTTAATGGGGACGTATTTGCTAGATACGCAGTATTTT
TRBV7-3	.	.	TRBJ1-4	CASSLNPQEKLFF	TGTGCCAGCAGCTTAAATCCGCAGGAAAAACTGTTTTTT
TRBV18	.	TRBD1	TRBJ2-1	CASSPPSGTGVYEQFF	TGTGCCAGCTCACCACCGTCAGGGACAGGGGTGTATGAGCAGTTCTTC
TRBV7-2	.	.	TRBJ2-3	CASSLGGRGLTDTQYF	TGTGCCAGCAGCTTAGGTGGGCGGGGACTCACAGATACGCAGTATTTT
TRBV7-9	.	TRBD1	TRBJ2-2	CASSPQTGGSIFNTGELFF	TGTGCCAGCAGCCCCCAGACAGGGGGAAGTATCTTTAACACCGGGGAGCTGTTTTTT
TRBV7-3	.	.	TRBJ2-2	CASSLAGKNTGELFF	TGTGCCAGCAGCTTAGCAGGGAAGAACACCGGGGAGCTGTTTTTT
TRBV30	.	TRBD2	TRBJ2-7	CAWSVSGGRYEQYF	TGTGCCTGGAGTGTATCCGGGGGGAGGTACGAGCAGTACTTC
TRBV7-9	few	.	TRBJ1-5	CASSLDAQPQHF	TGTGCCAGCAGCTTAGACGCTCAGCCCCAGCATTTT
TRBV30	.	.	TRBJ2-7	CAWSVSYEQYF	TGTGCCTGGAGTGTATCGTACGAGCAGTACTTC
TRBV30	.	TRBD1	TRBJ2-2	CAWTRDRGLLNTGELFF	TGTGCCTGGACCCGGGACAGGGGGCTCCTTAACACCGGGGAGCTGTTTTTT
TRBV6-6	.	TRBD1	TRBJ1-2	CASGTVNGYTF	TGTGCCAGTGGGACAGTTAATGGCTACACCTTC
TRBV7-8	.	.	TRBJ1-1	CASSLRSGSETEAFF	TGTGCCAGCAGCTTACGCTCAGGGAGTGAGACTGAAGCTTTCTTT
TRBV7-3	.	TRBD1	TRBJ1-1	CASSLTGGNTEAFF	TGTGCCAGCAGCCTGACAGGGGGGAACACTGAAGCTTTCTTT
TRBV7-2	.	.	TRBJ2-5	CASSLGGQETQYF	TGTGCCAGCAGCTTAGGGGGTCAAGAGACCCAGTACTTC
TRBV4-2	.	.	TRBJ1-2	CASSPGGEGRTGYTF	TGTGCCAGCAGCCCCGGGGGGGAGGGGCGGACTGGCTACACCTTC
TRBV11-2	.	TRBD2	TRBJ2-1	CASSFGTSGYNEQFF	TGTGCCAGCAGCTTTGGGACTAGCGGCTACAATGAGCAGTTCTTC
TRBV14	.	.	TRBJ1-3	CASTPLGVLPGNTIYF	TGTGCCAGCACCCCATTGGGGGTACTACCTGGAAACACCATATATTTT
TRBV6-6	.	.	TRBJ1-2	CASREGQQSYGYTF	TGTGCCAGCAGAGAAGGACAGCAAAGCTATGGCTACACCTTC
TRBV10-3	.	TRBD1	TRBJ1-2	CAISESGQDQNYGYTF	TGTGCCATCAGTGAGTCGGGACAGGACCAAAACTATGGCTACACCTTC
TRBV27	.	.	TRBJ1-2	CASSRVIPGRNYGYTF	TGTGCCAGCAGTCGGGTTATACCGGGTCGTAACTATGGCTACACCTTC